This TCR beta chain was sequenced in a study of blood T cell repertoires in COVID-19. Study information: From T cells, B-cell-depleted T cells, or PBMCs came the material, which was cDNA or gDNA.

Some clones are missing from TCRdb's copy, which holds only in-frame ones; the method was immunoSEQ multiplex PCR. The table shows about 180,000 clones, with 89% occurring only once. Germline V CDR1 and CDR2: SGHRS, YFSETQ. The CDR3 is made up of 17 amino acids. Germline trimming cut 4 bases from V and 3 bases from J; bases unmatched to any gene: 5. V and J are TRBV5-1 and TRBJ2-3; 16 bases line up with TRBD2. The sequenced sample was peripheral blood. This clonotype originated in a man younger than 30 who had recovered from COVID-19. DNA for the CDR3: TGCGCCAGCAGCACCGGGACTAGCGGGAGGGTTACAGATACGCAGTATTTT. This gives the protein CASSTGTSGRVTDTQYF.